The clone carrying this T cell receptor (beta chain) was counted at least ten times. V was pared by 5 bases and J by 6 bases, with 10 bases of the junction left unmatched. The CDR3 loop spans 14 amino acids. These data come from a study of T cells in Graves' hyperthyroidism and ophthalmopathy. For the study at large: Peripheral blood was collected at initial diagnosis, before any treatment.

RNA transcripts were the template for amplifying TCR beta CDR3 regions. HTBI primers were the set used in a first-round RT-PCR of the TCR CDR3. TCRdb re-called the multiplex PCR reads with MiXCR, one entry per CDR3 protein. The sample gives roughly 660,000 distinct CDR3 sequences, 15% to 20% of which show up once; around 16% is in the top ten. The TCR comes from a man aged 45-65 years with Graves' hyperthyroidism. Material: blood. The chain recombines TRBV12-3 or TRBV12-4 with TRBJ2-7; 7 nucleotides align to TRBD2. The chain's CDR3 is CASSTPGGRGEQYF. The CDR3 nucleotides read TGTGCCAGCAGTACCCCGGGAGGACGGGGCGAGCAGTACTTC.